This T cell receptor (beta chain) was identified during a study of blood T cell repertoires in COVID-19 (TCRdb year 2020). For context, the study as a whole: The collaborator samples originated in the United States, Italy and Spain and spanned the acute and convalescent phases of COVID-19. A freely available public database, intended as a resource for researchers studying the immune response to SARS-CoV-2, is where the repertoires were released. The dataset comprised deeply sampled blood TCRbeta repertoires from subjects exposed to, actively infected with, or recovered from COVID-19. The samples were drawn from the first 160 participants of the ongoing ImmuneRACE study and from 1,254 subjects provided by 6 global collaborators. The prospective study material was composed of cDNA or gDNA derived from T cells, B-cell-depleted T cells, or PBMCs. Where available, HLA class I and class II types were taken from metadata supplied by the sample provider and were not determined by assay-based typing. A de-identified subject ID, COVID-19 status, age in years and sex were almost always included in the sample metadata.

TCRbeta CDR3 regions were amplified from genomic DNA by means of the immunoSEQ Assay, a bias-controlled multiplex PCR. The paper's processing steps were these. The number of nucleated cells in each sample was estimated by amplification of reference gene primers within the assay. To quantify the absolute abundance of each unique TCRbeta CDR3 rearrangement, sequence reads were collapsed and filtered. For each sample, productive Simpson clonality was calculated as the square root of Simpson's diversity index over productive rearrangements. In TCRdb, the immuneACCESS table is reduced to in-frame sequences with V and J assigned. These tables do not hold every clone; where another copy was compared, an unresolved V gene accounts for under half, and the others remain unexplained. Clone size and V and J calls were adopted from that table, with D and trimming inferred from the DNA. The sample includes around 250,000 clones, with just over 85% observed a single time. The ten largest make up 2.2% of the sample.

Samples from volunteer blood donors who had recovered from COVID-19 were contributed by a second Seattle source. Collaborating institutions collected whole blood in K2EDTA tubes following their own protocols. For TCRbeta analysis, collaborators shipped samples as frozen whole blood, isolated PBMCs, or DNA extracted from either of those sample types. What the research found in general, with its limitations: Clinical and demographic metadata were provided uncurated, with the amount varying by source and participant.

Trimming removed 0 bases from V and 8 bases from J; the gene matches leave 3 bases unexplained. CDR1 is given as LGHDT and CDR2 as YNNKEL, both from the germline V gene (reference sequence). The CDR3 sequence holds 13 residues, the cysteine and phenylalanine included. Just CDR3 DNA is preserved here, 39 bases in frame from base 1. A word on this clone: Its recognized antigen is unknown. Base-call qualities are not available, and no considerably larger clone is one nucleotide away.

The sample consisted of peripheral blood. The sequence is built from TRBV3-1 (or the pseudogene TRBV3-2) and TRBJ1-1; TRBD1 agrees with 7 junctional bases. The receptor comes from a man aged 25-45 years who had recovered from COVID-19. The DNA is TGTGCCAGCAGCCAAGATCTGACAGGGGAAGCTTTCTTT. Its amino acids are CASSQDLTGEAFF.